This T cell receptor (beta chain) was identified during a study of molecular identifiers for immune sequencing clone quantification (dated by TCRdb to 2017 to 2018). In terms of the full investigation: For a replicate experiment, the RNA from either approximately 20,000 or 100,000 naive CD8 T cells was divided into five aliquots, and four of those aliquots went on to sequencing. This methods study used CD8 T cells to benchmark TCR RNA copy counting and molecular-identifier clustering-based TCR repertoire sequencing (MIDCIRS).

The research as a whole found: Without barcode sub-clustering, chimeric consensus sequences inflated TCR diversity; chimeras reached as high as 47%. Clones above 20 RNA copies held over 97% of molecules in CMV-specific effector cells but under 1% in naive cells. Spiked-in Jurkat TCR RNA equal to a single cell's worth was reported to be detectable even within one million naive CD8 T cells. Spiked-in Jurkat TCR RNA (approximately 10 copies' worth), which is not part of the donor repertoire, was contained in the naive libraries. Highly expanded clone sizes could be underestimated because identical TCR molecules may share a barcode. Modeling estimated around 3 recovered TCR RNA copies per cell, compared with roughly 10 by digital PCR, which implies roughly 27% capture efficiency.

This clonotype was recorded a few times. Its cognate antigen has yet to be identified. Base qualities are not recorded, but no much larger clone differs from it by a single base. Libraries of naive CD8 T cells were built from about 19,000 to 1,100,000 sorted cells, with 10%, 30% or 50% of the purified RNA used. Naive CD8 T cells, defined as CD8+CD4-CCR7+CD45RA+, were FACS-sorted into RLT Plus buffer on a BD FACSAria II. To test detection sensitivity, Jurkat RNA equivalent to more than 8 TCR copies was spiked into samples of roughly 19,000-1,000,000 naive CD8 T cells. CD8 T cells were enriched using RosetteSep CD8+ T Cell Enrichment Cocktail and Ficoll-Paque, and the enriched cells then underwent ACK red cell lysis. Library generation was performed with PCR. Sequencing used a NextSeq 500. Bulk TCR libraries were made following a previously described method, with the TCR primers given in Table S5. Purification of total RNA was performed with the Qiagen AllPrep DNA/RNA kit. Reads from multiple sequencing runs of the same library were pooled before analysis. In the original analysis: Reads were retained only if an exact TCR constant sequence was present, and the retained reads were trimmed to 150 nt and grouped according to their 12-nt molecular barcodes. Within each barcode group, reads were sub-clustered at a 15% Levenshtein threshold, and quality-weighted consensus sequences were built per RNA molecule. Non-functional sequences were excluded, and lower-count sequences lying one edit away from another sequence were also excluded. On the basis of fitting two negative binomial distributions, barcode sub-clusters with fewer than 20% of the maximum read count were discarded. The public reads were run again by TCRdb, first through fastp at Q25 and then through MiXCR, and only productive beta chains were kept. A single entry per CDR3 protein holds the most common genes and DNA from its merged rows. The authors' filters were not applied to this entry. This sample gives 460,000 or so distinct CDR3 sequences in total; 25% of them show up just once. Together, the top ten hold about 0.75% of the sample.

The sample was naive CD8+ T cells from blood, with Jurkat cell RNA spiked in. According to the study, the label for this sample's cell subset or site signals: FACS-sorted CD8+CD4-CCR7+CD45RA+ naive T cells. This TCR was recovered from a human donor in good health. Some libraries in this study had Jurkat cell RNA spiked in.

The CDR3 amino acid sequence is: CASSVAGAEGNTIYF. Here is the DNA: TGTGCCAGCAGCGTAGCTGGGGCAGAAGGAAACACCATATATTTT. This sequence uses TRBV9 and TRBJ1-3; TRBD1 is a possible D gene, resting on 5 matching bases. CDR1 is given as SGDLS and CDR2 as YYNGEE, both from the germline V gene. V and J lose 0 bases and 4 bases, and a span of 11 bases separates them. The CDR3 numbers 15 residues from cysteine through phenylalanine. Solely the CDR3 DNA is kept, with 45 bases framed from the first base.